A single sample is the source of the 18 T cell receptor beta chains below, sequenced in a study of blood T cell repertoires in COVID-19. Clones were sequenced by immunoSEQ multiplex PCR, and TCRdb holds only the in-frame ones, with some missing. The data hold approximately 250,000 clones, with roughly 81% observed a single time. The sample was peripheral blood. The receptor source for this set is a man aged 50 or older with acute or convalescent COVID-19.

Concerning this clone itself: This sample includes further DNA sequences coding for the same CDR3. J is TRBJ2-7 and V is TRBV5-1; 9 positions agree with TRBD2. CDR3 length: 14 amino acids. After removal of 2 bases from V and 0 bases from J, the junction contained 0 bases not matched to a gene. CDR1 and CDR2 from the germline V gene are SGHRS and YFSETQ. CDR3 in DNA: TGCGCCAGCAGCTTTAGCGGGAGCTCCTACGAGCAGTACTTC. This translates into CASSFSGSSYEQYF. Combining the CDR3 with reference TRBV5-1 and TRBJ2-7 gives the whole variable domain KAGVTQTPRYLIKTRGQQVTLSCSPISGHRSVSWYQQTPGQGLQFLFEYFSETQRNKGNFPGRFSGRQFSNSRSEMNVSTLELGDSALYLCASSFSGSSYEQYFGPGTRLTVT.

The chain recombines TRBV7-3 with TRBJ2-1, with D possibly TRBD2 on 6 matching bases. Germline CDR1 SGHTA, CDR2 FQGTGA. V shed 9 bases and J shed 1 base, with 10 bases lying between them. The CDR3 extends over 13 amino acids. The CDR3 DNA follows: TGTGCCAGAGGGACTTCTTCCTACAATGAGCAGTTCTTC. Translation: CARGTSSYNEQFF.

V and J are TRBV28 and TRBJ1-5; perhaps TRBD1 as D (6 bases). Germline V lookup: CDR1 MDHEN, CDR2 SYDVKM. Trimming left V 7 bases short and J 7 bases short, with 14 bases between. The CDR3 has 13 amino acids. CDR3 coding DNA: TGTGCCAGCAACAGGGAATATAAACAGCCCCAGCATTTT. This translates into CASNREYKQPQHF.

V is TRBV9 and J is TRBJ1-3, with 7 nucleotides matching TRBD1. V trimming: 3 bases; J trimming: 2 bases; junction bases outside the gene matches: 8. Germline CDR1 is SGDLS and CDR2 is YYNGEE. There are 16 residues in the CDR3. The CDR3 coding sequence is TGTGCCAGCAGCGCCACCCTAGGGACAGCTGGAAACACCATATATTTT. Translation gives CASSATLGTAGNTIYF. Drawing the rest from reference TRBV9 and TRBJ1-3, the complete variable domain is DSGVTQTPKHLITATGQRVTLRCSPRSGDLSVYWYQQSLDQGLQFLIQYYNGEERAKGNILERFSAQQFPDLHSELNLSSLELGDSALYFCASSATLGTAGNTIYFGEGSWLTVV.

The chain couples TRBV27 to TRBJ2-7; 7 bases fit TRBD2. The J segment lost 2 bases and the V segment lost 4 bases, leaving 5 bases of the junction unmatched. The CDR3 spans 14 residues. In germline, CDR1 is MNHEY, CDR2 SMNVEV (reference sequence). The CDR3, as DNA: TGTGCCAGCAGTTGGGGAGGGTCCCCCTACGAGCAGTACTTC. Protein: CASSWGGSPYEQYF.

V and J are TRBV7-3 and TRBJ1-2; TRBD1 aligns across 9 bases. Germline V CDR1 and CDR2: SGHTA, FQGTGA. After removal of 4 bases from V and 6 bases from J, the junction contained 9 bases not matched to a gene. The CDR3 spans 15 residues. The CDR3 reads CASSSTTGGRDGYTF. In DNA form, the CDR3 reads TGTGCCAGCAGCTCTACCACAGGGGGCCGGGATGGCTACACCTTC.

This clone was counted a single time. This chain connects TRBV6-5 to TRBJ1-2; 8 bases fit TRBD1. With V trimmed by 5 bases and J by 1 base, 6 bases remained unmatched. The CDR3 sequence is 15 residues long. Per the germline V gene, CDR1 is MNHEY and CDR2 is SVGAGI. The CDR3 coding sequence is TGTGCCAGCAGTAGAGGACAGGGACATAACTATGGCTACACCTTC. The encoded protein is CASSRGQGHNYGYTF.

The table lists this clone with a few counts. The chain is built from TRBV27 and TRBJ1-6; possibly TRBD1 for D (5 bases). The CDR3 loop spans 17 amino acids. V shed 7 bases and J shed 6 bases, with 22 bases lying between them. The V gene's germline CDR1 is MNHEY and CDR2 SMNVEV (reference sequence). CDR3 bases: TGTGCCAGCACCTCAGGGCCCCAAGGGGCACGTAATTCACCCCTCCACTTT. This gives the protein CASTSGPQGARNSPLHF.

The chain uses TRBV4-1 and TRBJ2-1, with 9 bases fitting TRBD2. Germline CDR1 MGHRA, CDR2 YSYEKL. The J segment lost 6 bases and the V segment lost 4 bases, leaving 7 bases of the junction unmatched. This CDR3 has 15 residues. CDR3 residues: CASSRSGGPGNEQFF. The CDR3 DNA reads TGCGCCAGCAGCCGCAGCGGGGGGCCGGGCAATGAGCAGTTCTTC.

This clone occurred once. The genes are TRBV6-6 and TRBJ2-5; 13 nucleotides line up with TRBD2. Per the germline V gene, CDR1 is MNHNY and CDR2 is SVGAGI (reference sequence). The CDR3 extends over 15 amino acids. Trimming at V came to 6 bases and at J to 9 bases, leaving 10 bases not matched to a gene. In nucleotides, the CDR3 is TGTGCCAGCAGACTAGCGGGAGGGCCCGGGGAGGCCCAGTACTTC. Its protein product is CASRLAGGPGEAQYF.

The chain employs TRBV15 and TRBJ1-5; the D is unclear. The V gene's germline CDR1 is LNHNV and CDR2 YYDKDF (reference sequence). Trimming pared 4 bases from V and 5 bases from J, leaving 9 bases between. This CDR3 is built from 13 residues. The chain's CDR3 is CATSTQPDQPQHF. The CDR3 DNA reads TGTGCCACCAGCACACAACCCGATCAGCCCCAGCATTTT.

CDR3 sequence: CAWGLYGYTF. CDR3 sequence (DNA): TGTGCCTGGGGCCTCTATGGCTACACCTTC. The chain uses TRBV30 and TRBJ1-2; D is unclear. The V and J ends lost 5 bases and 4 bases respectively, with 5 bases between them. The CDR3 is 10 residues long. CDR1 is GTSNPN and CDR2 is SVGIG in the germline V gene (reference sequence).

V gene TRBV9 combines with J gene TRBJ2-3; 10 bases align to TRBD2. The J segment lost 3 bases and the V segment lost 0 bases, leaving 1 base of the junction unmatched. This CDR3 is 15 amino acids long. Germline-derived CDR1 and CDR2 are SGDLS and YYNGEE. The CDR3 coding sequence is TGTGCCAGCAGCGTAGCTAGCGGGAGAACAGATACGCAGTATTTT. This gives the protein CASSVASGRTDTQYF. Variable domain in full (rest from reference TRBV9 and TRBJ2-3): DSGVTQTPKHLITATGQRVTLRCSPRSGDLSVYWYQQSLDQGLQFLIQYYNGEERAKGNILERFSAQQFPDLHSELNLSSLELGDSALYFCASSVASGRTDTQYFGPGTRLTVL.

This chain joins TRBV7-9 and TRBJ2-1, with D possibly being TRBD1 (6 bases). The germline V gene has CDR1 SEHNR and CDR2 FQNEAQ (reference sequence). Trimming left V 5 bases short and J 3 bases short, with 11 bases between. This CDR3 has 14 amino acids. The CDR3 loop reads CASSPGQIYNEQFF. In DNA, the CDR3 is TGTGCCAGCAGCCCTGGACAGATCTACAATGAGCAGTTCTTC.

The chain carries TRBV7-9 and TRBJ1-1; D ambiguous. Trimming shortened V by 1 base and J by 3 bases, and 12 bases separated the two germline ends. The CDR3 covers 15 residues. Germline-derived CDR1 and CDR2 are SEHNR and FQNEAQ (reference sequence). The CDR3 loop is CASSLGQAKDTEAFF. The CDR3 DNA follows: TGTGCCAGCAGCTTAGGCCAGGCAAAGGACACTGAAGCTTTCTTT.

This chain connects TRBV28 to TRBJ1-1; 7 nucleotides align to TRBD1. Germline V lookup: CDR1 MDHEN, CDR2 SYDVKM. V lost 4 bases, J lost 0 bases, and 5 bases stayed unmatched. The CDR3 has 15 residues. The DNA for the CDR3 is TGTGCCAGCAGTTCGGGACAGCTTTTGAACACTGAAGCTTTCTTT. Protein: CASSSGQLLNTEAFF.

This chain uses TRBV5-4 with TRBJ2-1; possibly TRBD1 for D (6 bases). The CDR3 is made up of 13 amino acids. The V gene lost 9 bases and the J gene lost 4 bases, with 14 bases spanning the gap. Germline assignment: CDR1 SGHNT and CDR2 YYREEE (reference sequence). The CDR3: CAINRERYNEQFF. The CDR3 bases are TGTGCCATAAACAGGGAAAGGTACAATGAGCAGTTCTTC.

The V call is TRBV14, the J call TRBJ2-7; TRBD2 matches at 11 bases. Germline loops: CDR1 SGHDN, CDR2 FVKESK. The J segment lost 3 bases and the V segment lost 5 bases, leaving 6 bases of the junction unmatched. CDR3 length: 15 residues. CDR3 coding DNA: TGTGCCAGCAGCTTCCTAGCGGGAGGTTTCTACGAGCAGTACTTC. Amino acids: CASSFLAGGFYEQYF.